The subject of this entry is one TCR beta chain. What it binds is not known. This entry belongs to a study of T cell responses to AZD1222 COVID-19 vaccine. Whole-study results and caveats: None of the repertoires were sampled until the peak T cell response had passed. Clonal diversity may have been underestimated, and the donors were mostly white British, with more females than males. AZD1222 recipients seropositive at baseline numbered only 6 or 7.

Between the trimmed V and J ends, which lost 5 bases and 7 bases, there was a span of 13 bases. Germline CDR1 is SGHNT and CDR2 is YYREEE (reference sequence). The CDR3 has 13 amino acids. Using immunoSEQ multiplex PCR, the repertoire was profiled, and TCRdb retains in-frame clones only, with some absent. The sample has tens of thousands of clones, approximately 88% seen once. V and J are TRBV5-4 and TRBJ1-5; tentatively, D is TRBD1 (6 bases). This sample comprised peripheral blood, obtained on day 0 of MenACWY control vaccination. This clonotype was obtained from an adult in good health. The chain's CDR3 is CASSRQGSQPQHF. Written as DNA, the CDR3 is TGTGCCAGCAGTCGCCAGGGGTCCCAGCCCCAGCATTTT.